This T cell receptor (beta chain) was captured in a study of T cell responses to AZD1222 COVID-19 vaccine. Study-level findings and limits: Clonal diversity may have been underestimated in mostly white British donors. Baseline testing showed seropositivity in only a handful of AZD1222 recipients. An increase in Spike-specific TCR breadth and depth was observed after two AZD1222 doses. Repertoires were collected only later (after the peak T cell response had occurred).

Only in-frame clones appear in the TCRdb table, and some are missing; sequencing was by immunoSEQ multiplex PCR. The sample lists approximately 180,000 clones; around 94% were seen once. With 5 bases removed from V and 5 bases from J, the gap between germline ends came to 9 bases. The CDR3 is 13 residues long. The germline V gene has CDR1 MDHEN and CDR2 SYDVKM. A note on this clone: Its antigen is unidentified.

Sequences were derived from peripheral blood, sampled on day 0 of AZD1222 vaccination. This receptor was identified in an adult in good health. The J gene is TRBJ2-2, the V gene TRBV28, with no clear D. In nucleotides, the CDR3 is TGTGCCAGCAGTCCCCCCGTGACCGGGGAGCTGTTTTTT. This gives the protein CASSPPVTGELFF. Filled out from reference TRBV28 and TRBJ2-2, the complete variable domain reads DVKVTQSSRYLVKRTGEKVFLECVQDMDHENMFWYRQDPGLGLRLIYFSYDVKMKEKGDIPEGYSVSREKKERFSLILESASTNQTSMYLCASSPPVTGELFFGEGSRLTVL.